Listed here are 22 T cell receptor beta chains from one sample, sequenced in a study of blood T cells in healthy people across ages (dated by TCRdb to between 2014 and 2017). Library preparation was by 5' RACE. Data came from an Illumina HiSeq 2500. The second PCR ran for roughly 6 to 11 cycles and used a J-beta primer mix along with a sample-barcoded 5' primer. TCRdb passed the public sequencing reads through fastp at Q25 and MiXCR, retaining productive beta sequences. Here each entry gathers all rows of one CDR3 protein and keeps the most common genes and DNA. The sample includes about 1,400,000 distinct CDR3 sequences, with roughly 60% observed a single time. The ten largest account for about 6.7% of the sample. The sample taken for sequencing was blood. These receptors were taken from a man between 18 and 35 years old in good health.

This clonotype was seen a single time. The CDR3 sequence: CAISDWDKGHNEQFF. Written as DNA, the CDR3 is TGTGCCATCAGTGATTGGGACAAGGGACACAATGAGCAGTTCTTC. The chain carries TRBV10-3 and TRBJ2-1; possible D gene TRBD1, 6 bases. This CDR3 has 15 amino acids. The germline V gene encodes CDR1 ENHRY and CDR2 SYGVKD. V lost 3 bases, J lost 5 bases, and 14 bases lay in between.

Only one count was recorded for this clonotype. The chain has TRBV2 and TRBJ1-4, with TRBD1 matching 7 bases. CDR1 SNHLY and CDR2 FYNNEI come from the germline V gene. The length of the CDR3 is 17 residues. The V gene end was trimmed by 5 bases and the J gene end by 6 bases; junction bases not matched to a gene: 15. The DNA of the CDR3 is TGTGCCAGCAGTTTCGCCGCCCAGGGGGAAGGGGATGAAAAACTGTTTTTT. As protein: CASSFAAQGEGDEKLFF.

The chain has TRBV25-1 and TRBJ1-2; 9 positions agree with TRBD1. The CDR3 runs 14 residues. CDR1 and CDR2 (germline): MGHDK, SYGVNS. V lost 4 bases, J lost 4 bases, and 4 bases stayed unmatched. CDR3 DNA: TGTGCCAGCAGTGGCGGACAGGGGATCTATGGCTACACCTTC. This gives the protein CASSGGQGIYGYTF.

The sample holds one count of this clonotype. The chain carries TRBV7-9 and TRBJ2-7; 11 nucleotides match TRBD2. Germline-derived CDR1 and CDR2 are SEHNR and FQNEAQ (reference sequence). J was trimmed by 6 bases and V by 6 bases; bases with no gene match: 13. This CDR3 has 16 residues. The CDR3 DNA follows: TGTGCCAGCAGGCCGAATAGCGGGAGGGCCTTCTCCGAGCAGTACTTC. Translated, it gives CASRPNSGRAFSEQYF.

V gene TRBV29-1 combines with J gene TRBJ2-1; D is perhaps TRBD1 or TRBD2 (5 bases each). CDR1 is SQVTM, CDR2 ANQGSEA, per germline. The V and J ends lost 3 bases and 8 bases respectively, with 11 bases between them. The CDR3 totals 12 residues. Here the CDR3 reads CSVDGARDEQFF. The DNA of the CDR3 is TGCAGCGTTGACGGGGCTAGGGATGAGCAGTTCTTC.

This chain connects TRBV3-1 to TRBJ2-1; the D gene is possibly TRBD2 (6 bases). Trimming removed 1 base from V and 5 bases from J, with 12 bases in between. This CDR3 region has 15 residues. Germline V gives CDR1 LGHDT, CDR2 YNNKEL (reference sequence). The CDR3 sequence: CASSQGPGANNEQFF. Here the CDR3 DNA reads TGTGCCAGCAGCCAAGGCCCGGGAGCCAACAATGAGCAGTTCTTC.

The chain joins TRBV5-6 to TRBJ1-3; no definite D call. The germline V gene has CDR1 SGHDT and CDR2 YYEEEE. V gave up 0 bases and J gave up 0 bases, with 13 bases separating them. The CDR3 spans 17 residues. CDR3 protein: CASSLGAPRYSGNTIYF. CDR3 in DNA: TGTGCCAGCAGCTTGGGTGCCCCACGATACTCTGGAAACACCATATATTTT.

The chain employs TRBV7-2 and TRBJ2-7, with D possibly TRBD1 on 5 matching bases. CDR1 and CDR2 (germline): SGHTA, FQGNSA. The germline V and J ends were trimmed by 0 bases and 7 bases, with 10 bases remaining between them. The CDR3 runs to 13 residues. In DNA, the CDR3 is TGTGCCAGCAGCTTAGCCAGGGTGGAGGAGCAGTACTTC. Translation: CASSLARVEEQYF.

This sequence joins TRBV28 and TRBJ2-3; 12 bases match TRBD1. The CDR3 is 16 residues long. The ends lost 6 bases at V and 6 bases at J; junction bases unmatched: 10. Germline CDR1 and CDR2: MDHEN and SYDVKM. In nucleotides, the CDR3 is TGTGCCAGCAGGGTTGGCGGGACAGGGGGCTCTGATACGCAGTATTTT. Translating gives CASRVGGTGGSDTQYF. Full variable domain (rest looked up from reference TRBV28 and TRBJ2-3): DVKVTQSSRYLVKRTGEKVFLECVQDMDHENMFWYRQDPGLGLRLIYFSYDVKMKEKGDIPEGYSVSREKKERFSLILESASTNQTSMYLCASRVGGTGGSDTQYFGPGTRLTVL.

The chain employs TRBV20-1 and TRBJ2-7; D gene uncertain. V lost 6 bases and J lost 3, with 12 bases in between. Per germline, CDR1 DFQATT and CDR2 SNEGSKA (reference sequence). The CDR3 totals 12 residues. For the CDR3, the DNA is TGCAGTGCCCTCCACGGTCGCTACGAGCAGTACTTC. Translated, it gives CSALHGRYEQYF.

This chain uses TRBV12-3 or TRBV12-4 with TRBJ2-1; D not certain. V was cut by 4 bases and J by 8 bases, with 9 bases left in between. The CDR3 totals 12 residues. The CDR3 protein is CASSSQYDEQFF. In DNA form, the CDR3 reads TGTGCCAGCAGTTCCCAATACGATGAGCAGTTCTTC.

This clonotype has a handful of counts. This rearrangement joins TRBV4-1 to TRBJ2-3; D is unresolved. CDR3 length equals 14 residues. V was cut by 2 bases and J by 5 bases, with 11 bases left in between. Germline lookup yields CDR1 MGHRA and CDR2 YSYEKL. This chain's CDR3 is CASSQLDGEDTQYF. The CDR3 region has the DNA TGCGCCAGCAGCCAACTGGACGGAGAAGATACGCAGTATTTT.

V gene TRBV12-3 or TRBV12-4 combines with J gene TRBJ2-1; no firm D call. V was pared by 1 base and J by 6 bases, with 13 bases between. CDR3 length: 15 residues. The CDR3 nucleotides are TGTGCCAGCAGTTTAGTTGGGATGTGGGGCAATGAGCAGTTCTTC. As protein: CASSLVGMWGNEQFF.

The chain recombines TRBV20-1 with TRBJ1-2; 7 bases match TRBD1. Germline V lookup: CDR1 DFQATT, CDR2 SNEGSKA (reference sequence). After removal of 5 bases from V and 4 bases from J, the junction contained 4 bases not matched to a gene. CDR3 size: 12 residues. CDR3 residues: CSAGQVGYGYTF. The CDR3 region has the DNA TGCAGTGCTGGACAGGTCGGCTATGGCTACACCTTC.

This sequence joins TRBV2 and TRBJ2-7, with 9 bases matching TRBD1. CDR1 and CDR2 from the germline V gene are SNHLY and FYNNEI. The CDR3 sequence is 18 residues long. Trimming cost V 2 bases and J 5 bases; bases outside gene matches: 16. In DNA, the CDR3 is TGTGCCAGCAGTGAAAGCGGGCTGGGACAGGGACCCTGGAACGAGCAGTACTTC. It is translated as CASSESGLGQGPWNEQYF.

The chain is built from TRBV4-3 and TRBJ1-4; possibly TRBD1 for D (5 bases). CDR1 is LGHNA, CDR2 YSLEER, per germline. Trimming took off 0 bases at V and 5 bases at J, with 13 bases between the two ends. The CDR3 loop spans 16 amino acids. The CDR3 spells CASSQDTRGGNEKLFF. CDR3 coding DNA: TGCGCCAGCAGCCAAGATACAAGGGGAGGGAATGAAAAACTGTTTTTT.

The chain has TRBV7-9 and TRBJ2-5; 14 nucleotides line up with TRBD2. The CDR3 runs to 18 residues. Germline CDR1 and CDR2: SEHNR and FQNEAQ (reference sequence). The junction had 10 bases not matched to a gene; V was cut back by 4 bases and J by 3 bases. The CDR3, as DNA: TGTGCCAGCAGCTCCCATCGACTAGCGGGGGGGATCAAAGAGACCCAGTACTTC. Encoded protein: CASSSHRLAGGIKETQYF. Full variable domain (remainder filled in from reference TRBV7-9 and TRBJ2-5): DTGVSQNPRHKITKRGQNVTFRCDPISEHNRLYWYRQTLGQGPEFLTYFQNEAQLEKSRLLSDRFSAERPKGSFSTLEIQRTEQGDSAMYLCASSSHRLAGGIKETQYFGPGTRLLVL.

This rearrangement joins TRBV10-3 to TRBJ2-5; maybe TRBD1 (6 bases). The J call may be incorrect, as the DNA end agrees better with TRBJ2-7. The germline V gene encodes CDR1 ENHRY and CDR2 SYGVKD. This CDR3 spans 14 amino acids. The DNA for the CDR3 is TGTGCCATCAAATTGGACAGCTCCCTGGCCGAGCAGTACTTC. Its protein product is CAIKLDSSLAEQYF.

The V call is TRBV20-1, the J call TRBJ2-7; D not certain. The CDR3 is 13 residues long. Trimming removed 4 bases from V and 0 bases from J, with 10 bases in between. CDR1 DFQATT and CDR2 SNEGSKA come from the germline V gene (reference sequence). This CDR3 is CSANGGFSYEQYF. For the CDR3, the DNA is TGCAGTGCTAACGGCGGTTTCTCCTACGAGCAGTACTTC.

The rearrangement uses TRBV2 and TRBJ2-5, with D unresolved. Germline CDR1 is SNHLY and CDR2 is FYNNEI. Trimming removed 4 bases at V and 2 bases at J, with 8 bases between. CDR3 length: 13 amino acids. CDR3 sequence: CASSARVQETQYF. The CDR3 nucleotides read TGTGCCAGCAGTGCGCGTGTTCAAGAGACCCAGTACTTC.

This chain joins TRBV3-1 and TRBJ2-3; D unclear. Per the germline V gene, CDR1 is LGHDT and CDR2 is YNNKEL (reference sequence). The V and J ends lost 3 bases and 5 bases respectively, with 12 bases between them. The CDR3 covers 14 residues. The chain's CDR3 is CASSHGRPGDTQYF. The CDR3 bases are TGTGCCAGCAGCCATGGCCGTCCGGGAGATACGCAGTATTTT.

The rearrangement links TRBV20-1 to TRBJ2-5; D is unresolved. V lost 0 bases and J 7 bases, leaving 18 bases between the germline ends. The CDR3 covers 15 residues. In germline, CDR1 is DFQATT, CDR2 SNEGSKA (reference sequence). CDR3 DNA sequence: TGCAGTGCTAGAGATCTTCGGCGATCAGGAGCGACCCAGTACTTC. This gives the protein CSARDLRRSGATQYF.